This TCR beta chain was identified during a study of shared clonotypes between healthy human individuals (dated by TCRdb to about 2020). Background on the whole study: Two women and a few men aged 18 to 49 years were included in the cohort. To increase sequencing depth and limit assay-specific biases, TCR repertoire library preparation and sequencing were carried out by different laboratories using diverse techniques. For each donor, CD4 naive and CD4 memory were each given three plates, CD8 naive was given two plates, and CD8 memory was given one plate. Each donor's leukapheresis produced roughly between about 0.9 and 9.5 billion PBMCs. To estimate repertoire size and how much clonotypes are shared between individuals, the study performed deep sequencing of blood TCR repertoires from roughly five healthy adults. Paper-wide results and their limitations: Because the study included only a small number of donors, the genetic and exposure-history diversity represented was limited. Pairwise subsampling indicated that sequencing depth was expected to affect the degree of clonotype sharing among donors. Across a handful of donors, roughly 5.1% of naive CD4, approximately 3.5% of naive CD8, 2.3% of memory CD4, and approximately 0.42% of memory CD8 clonotypes were shared. Even with the large sequencing depth, rarefaction of the sorted-subset datasets indicated that sequencing was incomplete. Naive subsets generally had larger estimated clonotype richness than memory subsets. Higher generation probabilities were observed for clonotypes shared by all four sorted-subset donors than for non-shared clonotypes. Only blood was sampled, and tissue TCR repertoires likely differ from those in blood.

V sheds 0 bases and J sheds 7 bases, leaving 5 bases between their ends. The CDR3 contains 12 residues, cysteine and phenylalanine counted. Of all the DNA, just the CDR3 is kept, 36 bases in frame from base 1. The germline V gene sets CDR1 to SGDLS and CDR2 to YYNGEE. The donors were healthy, HIV-negative adults with no recently reported acute infections or vaccinations. All donors were Caucasian adults living in Nashville, Tennessee, USA. CD4+ T cells were enriched through magnetic negative selection, after which naive cells were positively selected on CD45RA and the remaining negative fraction served as the memory subset. After blood collection by leukapheresis, PBMCs were isolated using Ficoll-Histopaque density gradient centrifugation and then cryopreserved in the vapor phase of liquid nitrogen. Analytical flow cytometry was used to check the purity and quantity of every magnetically sorted T cell population. Genomic DNA was isolated from every sorted fraction and measured by UV absorbance on a Nanodrop 2000c.

Comment on this clone: What this receptor recognizes is not known. Within one base of it there is no much larger clone, and no base qualities were kept. This same CDR3 is encoded by further DNA sequences in the sample.

Using the deep immunoSEQ assay, multiplex PCR amplified TCR CDR3 regions from genomic DNA. Genomic DNA extracted from each cell subset was distributed evenly over all wells of several immunoSEQ 96-well plates, and each plate served as one replicate. For sorted subsets, around 200 ng genomic DNA, equal to about 30,000 T cell genomes, was loaded into each replicate PCR. Purified libraries were measured with a Qubit 3.0 fluorometer, size-checked on a Bioanalyzer 2100, and measured again with the KAPA Library Quantification kit. Every immunoSEQ 96-well plate was sequenced on a dedicated single-read 150-cycle Illumina NextSeq 550 flow cell. The study's own analysis went as follows. Because the immunoSEQ output held only junctional sequences and lacked quality scores, the filtering could not match the filtering applied to full-length reads. To assign V/J genes and CDR3, sequences were annotated using PyIR, a Python wrapper for IgBLAST v1.9, with IMGT germline references. Reads with weak V/J assignments (E-value above 1e-6), missing CDR3, stop codons, out-of-frame junctions, or ambiguous translated residues were removed. A V3J clonotype was defined by an identical inferred V gene, J gene, and CDR3 amino acid sequence. The percentage overlap between two repertoires was calculated by dividing the number of shared unique clonotypes by the size of the smaller repertoire. Richness of each repertoire was evaluated using RTK rarefaction, the Chao1 estimator, and Recon v2.1 estimates of unobserved clonotypes. For all TCRbeta clonotypes obtained by the gDNA method from several donors, generation probabilities were computed with OLGA. The table was pulled from immuneACCESS by TCRdb, which kept in-frame rearrangements only. Such tables lose some clones; where checked, under half of the loss comes from unresolved V genes, and the rest has no known cause. V and J calls and clone size are as listed in that table; D and trimming were resolved from the DNA. A total of roughly 2 million clones appear in this sample, approximately 94% of them only once. The ten largest clones take up more than 0.1% of the sample.

The receptor was derived from a young man in good health. The sequencing sample was made of naive CD4+ T cells sorted from blood. Taken with the paper, the label for cell subset or site translates to: CD45RA+ positively selected. Recombination connected TRBV9 to TRBJ2-1; no D gene is confidently identified. The DNA is TGTGCCAGCAGCGTAGGAGTTAATGAGCAGTTCTTC. It encodes CASSVGVNEQFF.